Below are 20 T cell receptor beta chains sequenced from a single sample in a study of graft-versus-host responses after intestinal transplantation. Their specific antigens are unknown. Generated by immunoSEQ multiplex PCR, the TCRdb table keeps only in-frame clones and is missing some. The repertoire holds 77,000 or so clones, with roughly 94% as singletons. The sequencing here drew on unstimulated CD8+ T cells sorted from spleen or lymph node cells, taken before intestinal transplant. The receptors derive from a human donor who received an intestinal transplant.

This clone appeared once. The rearrangement uses TRBV21-1 and TRBJ2-7; the table's D call TRBD2 went unverified against the DNA. TRBV21-1 is noted as a pseudogene. CDR3 length: 19 residues. This CDR3 reads CASSTASGSPVAAPMEQYF. The CDR3, as DNA: TGTGCCAGCAGCACCGCTAGCGGGAGTCCGGTTGCGGCACCGATGGAGCAGTACTTC.

Only one count was recorded for this clone. CDR3 coding DNA: TGCGCCAGCAGCCAAGATCAGGCCTCACCCCTCCACTTT. Amino acids: CASSQDQASPLHF. The chain employs TRBV4-1 and TRBJ1-6; D is undetermined. This CDR3 spans 13 amino acids. Trimming removed 0 bases at V and 10 bases at J, with 7 bases between. Germline V gene lookup returns CDR1 MGHRA and CDR2 YSYEKL.

The chain has TRBV19 and TRBJ2-7; D is undetermined. Trimming stripped 1 base from V and 1 base from J, with 5 bases between. This CDR3 contains 13 residues. Germline CDR1 and CDR2: LNHDA and SQIVND (reference sequence). The CDR3 reads CASSIGRSYEQYF. CDR3 DNA: TGTGCCAGTAGTATAGGCAGGTCCTACGAGCAGTACTTC.

The chain carries TRBV19 and TRBJ2-1; 11 nucleotides align to TRBD1. There are 18 residues in the CDR3. The ends lost 7 bases at V and 7 bases at J; junction bases unmatched: 18. Germline loops: CDR1 LNHDA, CDR2 SQIVND (reference sequence). CDR3 sequence: CASKVDGQGASLVNEQFF. In DNA form, the CDR3 reads TGTGCCAGTAAAGTAGATGGACAGGGGGCTAGTTTGGTGAATGAGCAGTTCTTC.

This chain joins TRBV4-1 and TRBJ2-7; 8 nucleotides line up with TRBD1. The CDR3 extends over 14 amino acids. J was trimmed by 0 bases and V by 7 bases; bases with no gene match: 5. From germline, CDR1 is MGHRA and CDR2 YSYEKL. In DNA form, the CDR3 reads TGCGCCAGCAACTTGGACAGGGACTCCTACGAGCAGTACTTC. Translating gives CASNLDRDSYEQYF.

Only one count was recorded for this clone. V gene TRBV15 combines with J gene TRBJ1-5; D call uncertain. Trimming took off 0 bases at V and 7 bases at J, with 10 bases between the two ends. The CDR3 has 14 residues. CDR1 and CDR2 (germline): LNHNV, YYDKDF (reference sequence). The CDR3 nucleotides are TGTGCCACCAGCAGAGATCGGTTAGGACAGCCCCAGCATTTT. Translating it yields CATSRDRLGQPQHF.

This chain links TRBV11-1 with TRBJ1-5; possibly TRBD1 for D (6 bases). The CDR3 loop spans 15 amino acids. Trimming left V 5 bases short and J 1 base short, with 12 bases between. Germline CDR1 reads SGHAT; CDR2 reads FQDESV (reference sequence). The CDR3 DNA sequence: TGTGCCAGCAGCCCAGGCAGGGGAAGCAATCAGCCCCAGCATTTT. Amino acid sequence: CASSPGRGSNQPQHF.

The chain couples TRBV11-2 to TRBJ1-4, with D uncertain. V shed 4 bases and J shed 0 bases, with 9 bases lying between them. Germline V gene lookup returns CDR1 SGHAT and CDR2 FQNNGV. This CDR3 comprises 15 residues. CDR3 residues: CASSSEFATNEKLFF. Written as DNA, the CDR3 is TGTGCCAGCAGCTCCGAGTTTGCAACTAATGAAAAACTGTTTTTT.

V gene TRBV20-1 combines with J gene TRBJ2-7; D not resolved. The CDR3 sequence is 11 residues long. The germline V gene encodes CDR1 DFQATT and CDR2 SNEGSKA (reference sequence). Trimming pared 3 bases from V and 1 base from J, leaving 4 bases between. For the CDR3, the DNA is TGCAGTGCTAGTTTTTCCTACGAGCAGTACTTC. Residues: CSASFSYEQYF.

This clone was found once. The chain uses TRBV7-9 and TRBJ2-7, with 8 bases that match TRBD1. The CDR3 spans 14 residues. The ends lost 5 bases at V and 3 bases at J; junction bases unmatched: 6. The germline V gene encodes CDR1 SEHNR and CDR2 FQNEAQ (reference sequence). The DNA for the CDR3 is TGTGCCAGCAGCGCGCGGGACAGGAGCTACGAGCAGTACTTC. As protein: CASSARDRSYEQYF.

In its sample, this clone was seen once. The rearrangement joins TRBV11-2 to TRBJ1-4; D perhaps matches TRBD1 (5 bases). Trimming left V 5 bases short and J 4 bases short, with 14 bases between. The CDR3 is 15 residues long. In germline, CDR1 is SGHAT, CDR2 FQNNGV. The CDR3 bases are TGTGCCAGCAGCCCGGGACCGACCCTTAATGAAAAACTGTTTTTT. Translation gives CASSPGPTLNEKLFF.

This clone turned up a few times. V is TRBV21-1 and J is TRBJ2-1; TRBD2 reflects the table's D call only, with no check against the DNA. TRBV21-1 is noted as a pseudogene. This CDR3 spans 18 amino acids. CDR3 nucleotide sequence: TGTGCCACCACCCACGACCCGGGACTAGCGGAAGGTTACAATGAGCAGTTCTTC. This sequence encodes CATTHDPGLAEGYNEQFF.

Written as DNA, the CDR3 is TGTGCCACCAGCAGGGGACACGGACGGCCCCAGCATTTT. Translated: CATSRGHGRPQHF. The chain links TRBV15 to TRBJ1-5; D possibly corresponds to TRBD1 (6 bases). Trimming removed 3 bases from V and 9 bases from J, with 12 bases in between. Per the germline V gene, CDR1 is LNHNV and CDR2 is YYDKDF (reference sequence). This CDR3 region has 13 residues.

This chain connects TRBV7-2 to TRBJ2-7; D uncertain. V lost 5 bases and J lost 0, with 14 bases in between. Germline V gene data show CDR1 as SGHTA and CDR2 as FQGNSA. The CDR3 spans 15 residues. CDR3 nucleotides: TGTGCCAGCAGCCGTTACAGCGAACTCTCCTACGAGCAGTACTTC. It translates to CASSRYSELSYEQYF.

The chain has TRBV10-3 and TRBJ2-7; D not certain. Trimming took off 2 bases at V and 5 bases at J, with 7 bases between the two ends. CDR1 is ENHRY, CDR2 SYGVKD, per germline. The CDR3 totals 12 residues. The CDR3 sequence is CAISEIQHEQYF. The CDR3 DNA reads TGTGCCATCAGTGAGATCCAACACGAGCAGTACTTC.

The chain combines TRBV4-2 with TRBJ2-5; 7 nucleotides line up with TRBD2. Germline assignment: CDR1 LGHNA and CDR2 YNFKEQ. The CDR3 loop spans 15 amino acids. Trimming at V came to 0 bases and at J to 5 bases, leaving 6 bases not matched to a gene. CDR3 protein: CASSQEAGRGETQYF. CDR3 nucleotide sequence: TGTGCCAGCAGCCAAGAAGCGGGGCGGGGGGAGACCCAGTACTTC.

The chain employs TRBV28 and TRBJ2-7; 13 bases map to TRBD2. Losses at the gene ends were 2 bases for V and 2 bases for J; bases not matched to a gene: 3. The CDR3 has 16 amino acids. CDR1 MDHEN and CDR2 SYDVKM come from the germline V gene. The chain's CDR3 is CASSLRTSGSPYEQYF. The CDR3 DNA follows: TGTGCCAGCAGTTTAAGGACTAGCGGGAGTCCCTACGAGCAGTACTTC.

This chain links TRBV2 with TRBJ2-1; 7 bases map to TRBD1. The CDR3 has 13 residues. Germline V gives CDR1 SNHLY, CDR2 FYNNEI. V lost 7 bases and J lost 2; bases outside the gene matches: 2. The CDR3 spells CASIDRAYNEQFF. DNA for the CDR3: TGTGCCAGCATAGACAGGGCCTACAATGAGCAGTTCTTC.

The chain employs TRBV4-1 and TRBJ2-1, with 8 bases identical to TRBD2. This CDR3 has 15 residues. The V gene end was trimmed by 4 bases and the J gene end by 3 bases; junction bases not matched to a gene: 5. Germline V gene data show CDR1 as MGHRA and CDR2 as YSYEKL. CDR3 region: CASSPGLANYNEQFF. The CDR3 DNA follows: TGCGCCAGCAGCCCCGGACTAGCTAACTACAATGAGCAGTTCTTC.

The CDR3 region has the DNA TGTGCCAGCAGTTTAGGCGTTCGGGTTAATTTCCATGAGCAGTTCTTC. Amino acid sequence: CASSLGVRVNFHEQFF. V usage is TRBV27 and J usage is TRBJ2-1; D uncertain. Germline CDR1 reads MNHEY; CDR2 reads SMNVEV (reference sequence). Trimming stripped 2 bases from V and 8 bases from J, with 19 bases between. The CDR3 is 16 residues long.